This T cell receptor (beta chain) was obtained from a study of T cell responses to AZD1222 COVID-19 vaccine. The study's findings and limits: Clonal diversity may have been underestimated, and the donors were mostly white British, with more females than males. Scientists sampled the repertoires only once the peak T cell response had passed.

Assay used: immunoSEQ multiplex PCR; TCRdb lists only in-frame clones, some missing. Of under 200,000 clones in the sample, 85% to 90% were seen once. The CDR3 has 12 amino acids. Per the germline V gene, CDR1 is MRHNA and CDR2 is SNTAGT. Trimming left V 6 bases short and J 6 bases short, with 11 bases between. As regards this clone: Its antigen remains unknown.

This chain links TRBV6-4 with TRBJ1-2, with a weak D call TRBD1 (5 bases). The TCR sequence derives from an adult in good health. The source was peripheral blood, collected on day 0 of AZD1222 vaccination. CDR3 nucleotide sequence: TGTGCCAGCAGCTCACAGGTGAATGGCTACACCTTC. Its translation: CASSSQVNGYTF.